The 24 T cell receptor beta chains below all came from one sample that was sequenced in a study of T cells in Graves' hyperthyroidism and ophthalmopathy. Amplification targeted TCR beta CDR3 regions from RNA transcripts. Initially, a first-round RT-PCR of the TCR CDR3 employed the HTBI primer set. A single record per CDR3 protein comes from TCRdb applying MiXCR to the multiplex PCR reads. The sample lists some 400,000 distinct CDR3 sequences, about 15% occurring once. Source material: blood. These receptor sequences come from a woman aged 60-70 years with Graves' hyperthyroidism.

This clonotype has ten or more counts. This chain uses TRBV27 with TRBJ2-2; no definite D call. CDR1 is MNHEY, CDR2 SMNVEV, per germline (reference sequence). This CDR3 comprises 15 residues. The V gene lost 7 bases and the J gene lost 1 base, with 13 bases spanning the gap. CDR3 nucleotide sequence: TGTGCCAGCAACTTTCAAGGGCGGAACACCGGGGAGCTGTTTTTT. It yields the protein CASNFQGRNTGELFF.

In this sample, this clonotype turned up many times. V gene TRBV5-5 combines with J gene TRBJ1-1; D uncertain. This CDR3 is built from 17 residues. CDR1 is SGHKS, CDR2 YYEKEE, per germline (reference sequence). The V end lost 4 bases, the J end lost 10 bases, and 29 bases lay between the germline ends. DNA for the CDR3: TGTGCCAGCAGCCAGATGATGGGGTTGTTGGTCGGTTTTGCAGCTTTCTTT. Translating it yields CASSQMMGLLVGFAAFF. Looking up the rest from reference TRBV5-5 and TRBJ1-1 gives the full variable domain: DAGVTQSPTHLIKTRGQQVTLRCSPISGHKSVSWYQQVLGQGPQFIFQYYEKEERGRGNFPDRFSARQFPNYSSELNVNALLLGDSALYLCASSQMMGLLVGFAAFFGQGTRLTVV.

The gene calls are TRBV27 and TRBJ1-2; no clear D. Germline CDR1 MNHEY, CDR2 SMNVEV (reference sequence). The germline V and J ends were trimmed by 2 bases and 8 bases, with 12 bases remaining between them. The CDR3 consists of 13 residues. CDR3 sequence reads: CASSLQARLGYTF. CDR3 DNA sequence: TGTGCCAGCAGTTTACAGGCCCGGTTGGGCTACACCTTC.

V and J are TRBV5-6 and TRBJ1-4; no reliable D call. The V and J ends lost 4 bases and 7 bases respectively, with 11 bases between them. The CDR3 spans 13 residues. The germline V gene has CDR1 SGHDT and CDR2 YYEEEE. CDR3 coding DNA: TGTGCCAGCAGCGTTATAGAACGTGAAAAACTGTTTTTT. Residues: CASSVIEREKLFF.

This clonotype has at least ten counts. The genes are TRBV7-2 and TRBJ2-3; no clear D. Germline CDR1 reads SGHTA; CDR2 reads FQGNSA. V was clipped by 6 bases and J by 3 bases, with 19 bases between them. The CDR3 totals 16 residues. This CDR3 is CASSRRVQVITDTQYF. For the CDR3, the DNA is TGTGCCAGCAGTCGAAGGGTGCAAGTGATTACAGATACGCAGTATTTT.

This clonotype was seen ten or more times. The chain is built from TRBV2 and TRBJ2-2, with no clear D. Trimming shortened V by 8 bases and J by 8 bases, and 6 bases separated the two germline ends. The length of the CDR3 is 10 residues. Germline CDR1 is SNHLY and CDR2 is FYNNEI. Here the CDR3 DNA reads TGTGCCAGCCTGGGGGGGGAGCTGTTTTTT. It translates to CASLGGELFF.

The chain joins TRBV7-3 to TRBJ2-2, with a tentative D call TRBD2 (5 bases). This CDR3 spans 16 amino acids. Germline CDR1 and CDR2: SGHTA and FQGTGA. V was cut by 5 bases and J by 8 bases, with 21 bases left in between. The CDR3: CASSPNKGLRRGELFF. In DNA, the CDR3 is TGTGCCAGCAGCCCTAACAAAGGTCTCAGGAGGGGGGAGCTGTTTTTT.

The gene calls are TRBV29-1 and TRBJ1-2, with TRBD1 as a possible D gene (5 bases). The CDR3 contains 14 residues. V was cut by 4 bases and J by 3 bases, with 15 bases left in between. Germline loops: CDR1 SQVTM, CDR2 ANQGSEA. The CDR3 loop is CSVAGGTGDYGYTF. The CDR3 nucleotides read TGCAGCGTTGCCGGGGGGACTGGTGACTATGGCTACACCTTC.

This clonotype has at least ten counts. This chain links TRBV5-1 with TRBJ2-2; unclear D gene. V gave up 2 bases and J gave up 1 base, with 12 bases separating them. The length of the CDR3 is 16 residues. The germline V gene encodes CDR1 SGHRS and CDR2 YFSETQ. The DNA of the CDR3 is TGCGCCAGCAGCTTTGGCTATCGGATGAACACCGGGGAGCTGTTTTTT. It specifies CASSFGYRMNTGELFF.

In this sample, this clonotype turned up many times. V gene TRBV28 combines with J gene TRBJ1-3, with TRBD1 identical over 8 bases. V lost 6 bases to trimming and J lost 0 bases; unmatched junction nucleotides: 1. The germline V gene encodes CDR1 MDHEN and CDR2 SYDVKM. The CDR3 is 14 residues long. CDR3 nucleotide sequence: TGTGCCAGCAGCGGACAGGGCTCTGGAAACACCATATATTTT. Translating it yields CASSGQGSGNTIYF.

The V gene is TRBV20-1, the J gene TRBJ2-3; 10 nucleotides line up with TRBD2. Germline CDR1 and CDR2: DFQATT and SNEGSKA (reference sequence). This CDR3 spans 15 amino acids. Trimming at V came to 4 bases and at J to 4 bases, leaving 8 bases not matched to a gene. CDR3 in amino acids: CSANHGLAGADTQYF. The CDR3 coding sequence is TGCAGTGCTAACCATGGGCTAGCGGGGGCAGATACGCAGTATTTT.

This clonotype was seen many times. This chain connects TRBV10-3 to TRBJ2-3, with TRBD2 as a possible D gene (6 bases). CDR3 length: 17 amino acids. Trimming stripped 6 bases from V and 2 bases from J, with 21 bases between. The germline V gene encodes CDR1 ENHRY and CDR2 SYGVKD. CDR3 sequence (DNA): TGTGCCATCAGCGGTGCGGGCGTGGGAGGCGACACAGATACGCAGTATTTT. Its protein product is CAISGAGVGGDTDTQYF.

The sample holds many counts of this clonotype. This chain joins TRBV11-3 and TRBJ1-2; D unresolved. Germline V gene data show CDR1 as SGHNT and CDR2 as YENEEA. The V end lost 0 bases, the J end lost 3 bases, and 8 bases lay between the germline ends. The CDR3 extends over 14 amino acids. The DNA of the CDR3 is TGTGCCAGCAGCTTAGATTCCGGGTACTATGGCTACACCTTC. Translating it yields CASSLDSGYYGYTF.

This clonotype was seen ten or more times. V gene TRBV2 combines with J gene TRBJ1-5, with a weak D call TRBD1 (5 bases). Germline V gene lookup returns CDR1 SNHLY and CDR2 FYNNEI. V dropped 7 bases and J dropped 2 bases, with 9 bases sitting between them. This CDR3 region has 13 residues. The CDR3 region has the DNA TGTGCCAGCACTCAGGGAGGCAATCAGCCCCAGCATTTT. Amino acid sequence: CASTQGGNQPQHF. Full variable domain (missing parts from reference TRBV2 and TRBJ1-5): EPEVTQTPSHQVTQMGQEVILRCVPISNHLYFYWYRQILGQKVEFLVSFYNNEISEKSEIFDDQFSVERPDGSNFTLKIRSTKLEDSAMYFCASTQGGNQPQHFGDGTRLSIL.

Worth noting for this clonotype: A read error may be the cause here, since a much bigger clone is one base away. The chain joins TRBV20-1 to TRBJ1-1; D not resolved. The CDR3 runs 17 residues. CDR1 and CDR2 from the germline V gene are DFQATT and SNEGSKA (reference sequence). CDR3 in amino acids: CSARTIGCPTLNTEAFF. CDR3 coding DNA: TGCAGCGCTAGAACGATAGGGTGCCCCACTCTGAACACTGAAGCTTTCTTT.

This clonotype was seen more than once but under ten times. This chain joins TRBV5-1 and TRBJ2-5, with 8 bases matching TRBD1. The junction had 9 bases not matched to a gene; V was cut back by 1 base and J by 7 bases. The CDR3 sequence is 15 residues long. Germline V CDR1 and CDR2: SGHRS, YFSETQ. Here the CDR3 DNA reads TGCGCCAGCAGCTTGATATCGACAGGGGACGGGACCCAGTACTTC. It translates to CASSLISTGDGTQYF.

This chain uses TRBV7-3 with TRBJ2-1; D is possibly TRBD1 or TRBD2 (5 bases each). There are 14 residues in the CDR3. V shed 3 bases and J shed 11 bases, with 17 bases lying between them. The V gene's germline CDR1 is SGHTA and CDR2 FQGTGA. The CDR3, as DNA: TGTGCCAGCAGCTTGGTTTTTGAGGGGAGCCAGCAGTTCTTC. This translates into CASSLVFEGSQQFF.

There are many counts of this clonotype. The chain combines TRBV20-1 with TRBJ2-3, with D tentatively TRBD1 (6 bases). The CDR3 sequence is 16 residues long. Germline V gene lookup returns CDR1 DFQATT and CDR2 SNEGSKA (reference sequence). Trimming left V 6 bases short and J 2 bases short, with 21 bases between. Here the CDR3 reads CSARASGTKNTDTQYF. CDR3 DNA: TGCAGTGCGCGAGCGTCGGGGACAAAAAACACAGATACGCAGTATTTT.

This clonotype has a count of ten or more. The chain joins TRBV19 to TRBJ1-1; TRBD1 might be the D (5 bases). Trimming removed 5 bases at V and 2 bases at J, with 12 bases between. Germline V gene lookup returns CDR1 LNHDA and CDR2 SQIVND (reference sequence). The CDR3 is 14 amino acids. The CDR3 protein is CASSARQFNTEAFF. The CDR3, as DNA: TGTGCCAGTAGTGCTAGACAGTTTAACACTGAAGCTTTCTTT.

The J gene is TRBJ2-7, the V gene TRBV7-9, with D maybe TRBD1 (6 bases). Trimming took 0 bases from V and 4 from J, leaving 13 bases between them. Germline CDR1 reads SEHNR; CDR2 reads FQNEAQ (reference sequence). The CDR3 spans 15 residues. The CDR3 sequence: CASSLAQGPKYEQYF. The CDR3 nucleotides read TGTGCCAGCAGCTTAGCGCAGGGGCCAAAATACGAGCAGTACTTC.

In this sample, this clonotype turned up many times. V and J are TRBV2 and TRBJ2-1; the D is unclear. The CDR3 sequence is 16 residues long. V gave up 4 bases and J gave up 4 bases, with 17 bases separating them. The germline V gene encodes CDR1 SNHLY and CDR2 FYNNEI. CDR3 amino acids: CASSGIQPTPYNEQFF. For the CDR3, the DNA is TGTGCCAGCAGTGGTATACAGCCTACCCCATACAATGAGCAGTTCTTC. The full variable domain, rest sourced from reference TRBV2 and TRBJ2-1, is EPEVTQTPSHQVTQMGQEVILRCVPISNHLYFYWYRQILGQKVEFLVSFYNNEISEKSEIFDDQFSVERPDGSNFTLKIRSTKLEDSAMYFCASSGIQPTPYNEQFFGPGTRLTVL.

There are many counts of this clonotype. V usage is TRBV20-1 and J usage is TRBJ1-1; D is undetermined. V was shortened by 3 bases and J by 4 bases, with 12 bases between the two germline ends. In germline, CDR1 is DFQATT, CDR2 SNEGSKA (reference sequence). CDR3 length equals 13 residues. This chain's CDR3 is CSASLGWGTEAFF. The CDR3, as DNA: TGCAGTGCTAGTCTGGGTTGGGGCACTGAAGCTTTCTTT.

This clonotype came up many times. The gene calls are TRBV5-1 and TRBJ1-2; TRBD1 matches 8 bases. Germline CDR1 is SGHRS and CDR2 is YFSETQ. The ends lost 2 bases at V and 8 bases at J; junction bases unmatched: 8. The CDR3 is 14 amino acids. The CDR3 DNA reads as TGCGCCAGCAGCTTTGGCAGGGGGCTCCGGGGCTACACCTTC. Its translation: CASSFGRGLRGYTF.

This clonotype was recorded many times. This chain connects TRBV29-1 to TRBJ2-5; D call uncertain. The length of the CDR3 is 13 residues. V was trimmed by 2 bases and J by 1 base, leaving 8 bases between them. Germline V gene data show CDR1 as SQVTM and CDR2 as ANQGSEA. CDR3 in DNA: TGCAGCGTTGAAAGGGCACTCCAAGAGACCCAGTACTTC. Amino acids: CSVERALQETQYF.